The sequence of this TCR beta chain was determined in a study of regulatory T cells in long-lasting Graves disease. Germline CDR1 ENHRY, CDR2 SYGVKD. CDR3 length equals 15 residues. V was pared by 5 bases and J by 0 bases, with 8 bases between. The table lists this clonotype with many counts. Building of the TCR beta libraries involved iRepertoire HTBI primers and Arm-PCR of CDR3 regions. TCRdb re-called the multiplex PCR reads with MiXCR, one entry per CDR3 protein. This table holds 300,000 to 350,000 distinct CDR3 sequences, less than 20% found once. Specified time point: persistent/refractory GD, antithyroid drugs over 5 years with positive TRAb. PBMCs were the source of the RNA used for TCR sequencing.

V is TRBV10-3 and J is TRBJ2-6; no clear D. The sequence derives from a female donor with Graves disease. The sample was peripheral blood mononuclear cells (PBMCs), taken when the disease was refractory, from a patient treated with antithyroid drugs. CDR3 bases: TGTGCCATCAGTCCCGAAAGCTCTGGGGCCAACGTCCTGACTTTC. Translating it yields CAISPESSGANVLTF.